These 3 T cell receptor beta chains were sequenced from one sample in a study of breast tumors, draining lymph nodes, adjacent tissues. Each CDR3 protein gets one entry after TCRdb re-called the multiplex PCR reads with MiXCR. The sample records some 250,000 distinct CDR3 sequences, nearly 35% being singletons. The lymph nodes were axillary draining lymph nodes from breast cancer patients. Source material: axillary lymph node tissue. All receptors come from a female donor with breast cancer. Some clones in this sample may be carry-over from other donors' samples.

The DNA for the CDR3 is TGTGCCAGCAGCGACAGGGGGACTGGAAAACTGTTTTTT. Its protein is CASSDRGTGKLFF. J is TRBJ1-4 and V is TRBV11-2; TRBD1 aligns across 9 bases. The germline V gene has CDR1 SGHAT and CDR2 FQNNGV. Trimming cost V 5 bases and J 10 bases; bases outside gene matches: 5. The CDR3 has 13 amino acids.

The chain uses TRBV6-2 or TRBV6-3 and TRBJ2-7, with D perhaps matching TRBD2 (5 bases). V lost 6 bases and J 7 bases, leaving 13 bases between the germline ends. The CDR3 sequence is 12 residues long. Germline assignment: CDR1 MNHEY and CDR2 SVGEGT. The CDR3 region is CASRTREREQYF. The CDR3 nucleotides are TGTGCCAGCAGGACAAGGGAGAGGGAGCAGTACTTC.

This clonotype was seen repeatedly, ten times or more. The chain recombines TRBV6-5 with TRBJ1-5; D remains ambiguous. Trimming shortened V by 0 bases and J by 7 bases, and 10 bases separated the two germline ends. CDR1 is MNHEY and CDR2 is SVGAGI in the germline V gene. The CDR3 totals 14 residues. The CDR3 here is CASSYSRLEQPQHF. The CDR3 DNA sequence: TGTGCCAGCAGTTACTCGAGGTTGGAACAGCCCCAGCATTTT.